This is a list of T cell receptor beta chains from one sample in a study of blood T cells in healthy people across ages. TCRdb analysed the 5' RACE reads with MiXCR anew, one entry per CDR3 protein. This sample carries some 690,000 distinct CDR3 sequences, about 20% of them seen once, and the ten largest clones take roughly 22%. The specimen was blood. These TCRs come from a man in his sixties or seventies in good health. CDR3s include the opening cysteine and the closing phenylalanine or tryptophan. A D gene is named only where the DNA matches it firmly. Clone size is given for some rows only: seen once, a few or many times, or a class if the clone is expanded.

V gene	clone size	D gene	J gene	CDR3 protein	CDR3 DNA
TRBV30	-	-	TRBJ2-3	CAWSVRPYTQYF	TGTGCCTGGAGTGTACGACCTTATACGCAGTATTTT
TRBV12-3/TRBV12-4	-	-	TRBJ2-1	CASSPPSNTRYEQFF	TGTGCCAGCAGTCCGCCCTCAAACACTAGATATGAGCAGTTCTTC
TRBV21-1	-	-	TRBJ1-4	CASIPGTGDPGCEKLFF	TGTGCCAGCATTCCCGGGACAGGGGACCCAGGCTGCGAAAAACTGTTTTTT
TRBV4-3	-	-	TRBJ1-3	CASSPQPGGNTIYF	TGCGCCAGCAGCCCGCAACCGGGAGGAAACACCATATATTTT
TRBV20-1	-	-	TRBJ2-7	CSARDFGGFLDEQYF	TGCAGTGCTAGAGATTTTGGGGGCTTTTTGGACGAGCAGTACTTC
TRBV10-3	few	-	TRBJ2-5	CAISESSGVETQYF	TGTGCCATCAGTGAGTCGAGCGGCGTGGAGACCCAGTACTTC
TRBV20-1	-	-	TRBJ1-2	CSASGGAPGYGYTF	TGCAGTGCTAGTGGGGGGGCGCCGGGCTATGGCTACACCTTC
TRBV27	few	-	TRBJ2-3	CASRTGTYYSTDTQYF	TGTGCCAGCAGAACCGGGACTTACTATAGCACAGATACGCAGTATTTT
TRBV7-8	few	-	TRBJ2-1	CASSFRPSVSYNEQFF	TGTGCCAGCAGCTTCCGTCCTAGCGTTTCCTACAATGAGCAGTTCTTC
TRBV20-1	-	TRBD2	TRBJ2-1	CSATKGTSGLNEQFF	TGCAGTGCGACGAAAGGGACTAGCGGCCTCAATGAGCAGTTCTTC
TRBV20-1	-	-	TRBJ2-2	CSARGRGVGTGELFF	TGTAGTGCTAGAGGGCGAGGGGTAGGCACCGGGGAGCTGTTTTTT
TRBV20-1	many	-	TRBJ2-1	CSASFKTDGKEQFF	TGCAGTGCTAGTTTCAAGACAGACGGCAAAGAGCAGTTCTTC
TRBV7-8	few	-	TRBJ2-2	CASSLASSIGGELFF	TGTGCCAGCAGCTTAGCGAGTTCAATCGGCGGGGAGCTGTTTTTT
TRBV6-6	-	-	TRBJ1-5	CASSGVGRGQPQHF	TGTGCCAGCAGCGGGGTGGGTCGTGGGCAGCCCCAGCATTTT
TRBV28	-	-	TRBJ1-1	CASSTGTPRKAFF	TGTGCCAGCAGTACTGGGACGCCTCGGAAAGCTTTCTTT
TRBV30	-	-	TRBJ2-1	CAGGVSYNEQFF	TGTGCCGGAGGGGTTTCCTACAATGAGCAGTTCTTC
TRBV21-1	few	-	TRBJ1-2	CASSSHLKRRGLDYGYTF	TGTGCCAGCAGCTCCCACCTCAAGAGGAGGGGGCTAGACTATGGCTACACCTTC
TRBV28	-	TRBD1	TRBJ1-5	CASSLFAGGQPQHF	TGTGCCAGCAGTTTATTCGCAGGGGGGCAGCCCCAGCATTTT
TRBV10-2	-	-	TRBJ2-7	CASSEWVRYEQYF	TGCGCCAGCAGTGAATGGGTCCGCTACGAGCAGTACTTC
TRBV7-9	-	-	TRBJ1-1	CASSPVSTTAFF	TGTGCCAGCAGCCCGGTCTCGACAACGGCTTTCTTT
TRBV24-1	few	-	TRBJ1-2	CVTSDRAINYGYTF	TGTGTCACCAGTGATCGGGCCATTAACTATGGCTACACCTTC
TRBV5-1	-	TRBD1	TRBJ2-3	CASSFGTVTDTQYF	TGCGCCAGCAGCTTTGGGACAGTAACAGATACGCAGTATTTT
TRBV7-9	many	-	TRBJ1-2	CASSQQAGTGNYGYTF	TGTGCCAGCAGCCAGCAGGCCGGGACGGGAAACTATGGCTACACCTTC
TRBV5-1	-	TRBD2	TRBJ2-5	CASRAGGMETQYF	TGCGCCAGCAGGGCGGGAGGAATGGAGACCCAGTACTTC
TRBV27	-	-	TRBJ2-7	CASSTFRTASSYEQYF	TGTGCCAGCAGTACATTCCGTACCGCCTCCTCCTACGAGCAGTACTTC
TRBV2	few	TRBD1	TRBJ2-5	CASKGVRRGTVQETQYF	TGTGCCAGCAAGGGAGTAAGAAGGGGGACAGTACAAGAGACCCAGTACTTC
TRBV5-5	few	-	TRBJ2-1	CASSPVGGNEQFF	TGTGCCAGCAGCCCGGTGGGGGGAAATGAGCAGTTCTTC
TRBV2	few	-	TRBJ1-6	CASSERLSSYNSPLHF	TGTGCCAGCAGTGAAAGGTTGAGCTCCTATAATTCACCCCTCCACTTT
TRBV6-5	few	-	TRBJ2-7	CASRQGQHYEQYF	TGTGCCAGCCGACAAGGACAGCACTACGAGCAGTACTTC
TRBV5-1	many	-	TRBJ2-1	CASSSFVQTYNEQFF	TGCGCCAGCAGCTCTTTCGTCCAAACCTACAATGAGCAGTTCTTC
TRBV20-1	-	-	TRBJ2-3	CSARDRTDRFADTQYF	TGCAGTGCTAGAGACAGGACAGATCGCTTCGCAGATACGCAGTATTTT
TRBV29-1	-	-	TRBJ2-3	CSVDFRYTDTQYF	TGCAGCGTTGATTTCAGGTACACAGATACGCAGTATTTT
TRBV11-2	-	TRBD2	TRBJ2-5	CASSLRGSEETQYF	TGTGCCAGCAGCTTACGCGGGAGTGAAGAGACCCAGTACTTC
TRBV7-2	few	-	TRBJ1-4	CASSSQFNEKLFF	TGTGCCAGCAGCTCACAGTTTAATGAAAAACTGTTTTTT
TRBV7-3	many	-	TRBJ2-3	CASSLTNTDTQYF	TGTGCCAGCAGCTTAACCAACACAGATACGCAGTATTTT
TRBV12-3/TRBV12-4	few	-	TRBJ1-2	CASSLGPIRVDGYTF	TGTGCCAGCAGTTTAGGCCCCATAAGAGTGGATGGCTACACCTTC
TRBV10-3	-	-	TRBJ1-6	CAISESSAGRGNSPLHF	TGTGCCATCAGTGAGTCTAGTGCGGGACGGGGTAATTCACCCCTCCACTTT
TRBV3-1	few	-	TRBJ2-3	CASSQGNTQYF	TGTGCCAGCAGCCAAGGCAATACGCAGTATTTT
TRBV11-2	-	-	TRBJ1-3	CASSAPDRWGNTIYF	TGTGCCAGCAGCGCTCCGGACCGGTGGGGAAACACCATATATTTT
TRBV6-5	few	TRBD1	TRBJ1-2	CARSRTGIAGGYTF	TGTGCCCGCAGTAGGACAGGGATCGCTGGGGGCTACACCTTC
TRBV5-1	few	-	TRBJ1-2	CASRPQGQGGYTF	TGCGCCAGCAGGCCCCAGGGTCAGGGTGGCTACACCTTC
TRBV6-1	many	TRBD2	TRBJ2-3	CASLTSGAPVDTQYF	TGTGCCAGCCTGACTAGCGGGGCCCCCGTGGATACGCAGTATTTT
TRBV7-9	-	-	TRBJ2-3	CASSRVGAVLTDTQYF	TGTGCCAGCAGCCGAGTCGGGGCTGTTCTAACAGATACGCAGTATTTT
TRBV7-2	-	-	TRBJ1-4	CASSPDAANEKLFF	TGTGCCAGCAGCCCTGACGCGGCGAATGAAAAACTGTTTTTT
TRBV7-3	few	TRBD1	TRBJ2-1	CASSNAGTGGNEQFF	TGTGCCAGCAGCAACGCCGGGACAGGAGGTAATGAGCAGTTCTTC
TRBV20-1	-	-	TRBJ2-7	CSARPRGVGEQYF	TGCAGTGCTAGGCCCAGGGGAGTGGGGGAGCAGTACTTC
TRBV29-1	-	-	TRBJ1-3	CSVRGALSGNTIYF	TGCAGCGTCCGGGGGGCCCTCTCTGGAAACACCATATATTTT
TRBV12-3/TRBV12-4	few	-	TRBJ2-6	CASSSPGADGANVLTF	TGTGCCAGCAGTTCCCCGGGGGCGGATGGGGCCAACGTCCTGACTTTC
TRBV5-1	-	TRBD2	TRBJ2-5	CASSPRPLAGVLETQYF	TGCGCCAGCAGCCCCAGACCCCTAGCGGGAGTTTTAGAGACCCAGTACTTC
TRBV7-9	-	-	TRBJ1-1	CASSFYGGTEAFF	TGTGCCAGCAGCTTTTATGGGGGCACTGAAGCTTTCTTT
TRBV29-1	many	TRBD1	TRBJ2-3	CSVSGGYRGLGLADTQYF	TGCAGCGTGTCCGGAGGCTACAGGGGGCTCGGTTTAGCAGATACGCAGTATTTT
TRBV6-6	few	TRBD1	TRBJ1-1	CASSYSGQTNTEAFF	TGTGCCAGCAGTTACTCGGGACAGACGAACACTGAAGCTTTCTTT
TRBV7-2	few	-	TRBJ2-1	CASRALRANNEQFF	TGTGCCAGCAGGGCCTTGAGGGCAAACAATGAGCAGTTCTTC
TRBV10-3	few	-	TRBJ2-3	CATRSREADTQYF	TGTGCCACCAGAAGTAGGGAGGCAGATACGCAGTATTTT